The sequence of this T cell receptor (beta chain) was determined in a study of blood T cell repertoires in COVID-19. About the study: Sources were T cells, B-cell-depleted T cells, or PBMCs; the material itself was cDNA or gDNA.

Profiled with immunoSEQ multiplex PCR; TCRdb holds only in-frame clones, not every one. The sample yields approximately 260,000 clones, around 82% seen once. Specimen: peripheral blood. This TCR was recovered from a human donor in a cohort sampled during active COVID-19.

Here the CDR3 DNA reads TGTGCCAGCAGTGTCCAGGGAACTAGCAATCAGCCCCAGCATTTT. Protein: CASSVQGTSNQPQHF. This rearrangement joins TRBV2 to TRBJ1-5, with a weak D call TRBD1 (5 bases). This CDR3 is 15 amino acids long. Trimming left V 4 bases short and J 0 bases short, with 10 bases between. Germline V gene sequence: CDR1 SNHLY, CDR2 FYNNEI.